Presented here are 2 T cell receptor beta chains from one specimen sequenced in a study of blood T cell repertoires in COVID-19. Sequencing used immunoSEQ multiplex PCR; TCRdb keeps in-frame clones, though not all of them. Of roughly 100,000 clones in the sample, about 90% were seen once. Specimen: peripheral blood. The receptors originated from a man between 18 and 29 years old with acute or convalescent COVID-19.

The chain links TRBV7-6 to TRBJ1-3; maybe TRBD1 (5 bases). Trimming cost V 5 bases and J 0 bases, with 14 bases left between them. Germline V gene data show CDR1 as SGHVS and CDR2 as FNYEAQ. This CDR3 has 16 residues. CDR3 in DNA: TGTGCCAGCAGCCCCTTTGGGGCCAGCTCTGGAAACACCATATATTTT. As protein: CASSPFGASSGNTIYF. The whole variable domain, filled in from reference TRBV7-6 and TRBJ1-3, reads GAGVSQSPRYKVTKRGQDVALRCDPISGHVSLYWYRQALGQGPEFLTYFNYEAQQDKSGLPNDRFSAERPEGSISTLTIQRTEQRDSAMYRCASSPFGASSGNTIYFGEGSWLTVV.

The chain is built from TRBV7-8 and TRBJ1-1; no firm D call. There are 17 residues in the CDR3. Germline CDR1 SGHVS, CDR2 FQNEAQ. Deletions cut 5 bases from V and 0 bases from J, with 19 bases between. CDR3 nucleotide sequence: TGTGCCAGCAGCCCTGGCGTTACAGCGGTTTTGAACACTGAAGCTTTCTTT. Its protein is CASSPGVTAVLNTEAFF.